The T cell receptor beta chain described here comes from a study of CD8 T cells in ankylosing spondylitis (dated by TCRdb to between 2016 and 2019). Regarding the study in general: T cell receptor beta repertoires were profiled in healthy donors and ankylosing spondylitis patients so that disease-linked TCR variants could be found. Samples of peripheral blood were taken, and for ankylosing spondylitis patients, synovial fluid was collected as well. The full study cohort comprised about 25 ankylosing spondylitis patients and approximately 100 healthy donors.

Broader findings and caveats from the paper: Significant enrichment of the disease-linked clones was reported in matched synovial fluid samples from ankylosing spondylitis patients. A TCR beta motif of eight highly homologous amino acid variants appeared characteristic of blood from ankylosing spondylitis patients. Some motif variants were previously reported in synovial fluid and blood of reactive arthritis patients, suggesting common disease-initiation mechanisms. A CD8+ phenotype was shown by the disease-linked clones, which were found at relatively low frequencies in peripheral blood.

This clonotype was observed at least ten times. What antigen it recognizes has not been identified. No base quality information exists; no much larger clone differs at one position. The germline V end is reduced by 6 bases and the J end by 4 bases; junction bases left unmatched: 5. CDR1 and CDR2 were assigned from the germline V gene as SGDLS and YYNGEE. The CDR3, from cysteine to phenylalanine, totals 15 residues. Here the CDR3 DNA is all that survives: 45 bases in frame from base 1. Sequencer: Illumina HiSeq 2500. Quantitative 5'-RACE with molecular barcodes was used to prepare TCR beta libraries. In the original analysis: A new computational method, built on a probabilistic model of VDJ rearrangement, was used to identify disease-linked TCR variants. TCRdb redid the processing of the public reads, applying fastp at Q25 and MiXCR, and retained in-frame beta chains. Every distinct CDR3 protein forms one entry, paired with its most common genes and DNA. Clone size and V and J calls follow TCRdb, not the original study. The sample table contains some 40,000 distinct CDR3 sequences; only one count was recorded for less than 4% of them. The biggest ten clones account for around 2.8% of the sample.

The clonotype comes from a male donor with ankylosing spondylitis or in good health (not recorded which). Sequencing input: blood, either unsorted or a sorted T cell fraction (not recorded which). The chain is encoded by TRBV9 joined to TRBJ2-2, with 11 central nucleotides matching TRBD1. The CDR3 protein sequence reads: CASTPGQGGTGELFF. The DNA is TGTGCCAGCACCCCGGGACAGGGGGGCACCGGGGAGCTGTTTTTT.